A selection of T cell receptor beta chains follows, all from one sample in a study of T cell responses to AZD1222 COVID-19 vaccine. TCRdb's copy holds only in-frame clones and misses some; the assay was immunoSEQ multiplex PCR. Among approximately 150,000 clones listed, roughly nine tenths were seen once. Sequences were derived from peripheral blood, sampled 28 days after the second AZD1222 dose. These receptors came from an adult who received the AZD1222 COVID-19 vaccine. The CDR3 runs from the conserved cysteine through the conserved F or W. Fields, in order: V gene, D gene, CDR3 length, clone size, J gene, CDR3 DNA, CDR3 protein. A D gene is named only where the DNA matches it firmly. Clone sizes are given selectively: once, few, many, or a class where the clone is expanded.

v_gene: TRBV12-3/TRBV12-4; d_gene: TRBD2; len: 13; abundance: -; j_gene: TRBJ2-1; CDR3nt: TGTGCCAGCAGCTCGGGACTAGAAAGAGAGCAGTTCTTC; CDR3aa: CASSSGLEREQFF
v_gene: TRBV10-1; d_gene: TRBD2; len: 15; abundance: once; j_gene: TRBJ2-2; CDR3nt: TGCGCCAGCAGCGAACTAGCGGGACGGAACGGGGAGCTGTTTTTT; CDR3aa: CASSELAGRNGELFF
v_gene: TRBV19; d_gene: -; len: 15; abundance: once; j_gene: TRBJ1-1; CDR3nt: TGTGCCAGTAGTATTGGGGCCGGATTGAACACTGAAGCTTTCTTT; CDR3aa: CASSIGAGLNTEAFF
v_gene: TRBV15; d_gene: -; len: 15; abundance: -; j_gene: TRBJ2-1; CDR3nt: TGTGCCACCAGCATCCAGGACAACCCCTACAATGAGCAGTTCTTC; CDR3aa: CATSIQDNPYNEQFF
v_gene: TRBV11-3; d_gene: -; len: 16; abundance: -; j_gene: TRBJ2-2; CDR3nt: TGTGCCAGCAGCGGAGGCAGAGTGAGGAACACCGGGGAGCTGTTTTTT; CDR3aa: CASSGGRVRNTGELFF
v_gene: TRBV6-2/TRBV6-3; d_gene: TRBD1; len: 15; abundance: few; j_gene: TRBJ1-1; CDR3nt: TGTGCCAGCAGTACTATACCGGGACAGGCCTTTGAAGCTTTCTTT; CDR3aa: CASSTIPGQAFEAFF
v_gene: TRBV10-2; d_gene: TRBD1; len: 12; abundance: -; j_gene: TRBJ1-1; CDR3nt: TGCGCCAGCGCCAGGGGGTACACTGAAGCTTTCTTT; CDR3aa: CASARGYTEAFF
v_gene: TRBV18; d_gene: TRBD1; len: 15; abundance: -; j_gene: TRBJ2-7; CDR3nt: TGTGCCAGCTCACCGGCCGGGACAGGGCTGGGAGAGCAGTACTTC; CDR3aa: CASSPAGTGLGEQYF
v_gene: TRBV24-1; d_gene: -; len: 13; abundance: -; j_gene: TRBJ1-1; CDR3nt: TGTGCCACCAGTGAACGGGGGTTCACTGAAGCTTTCTTT; CDR3aa: CATSERGFTEAFF
v_gene: TRBV24-1; d_gene: -; len: 13; abundance: -; j_gene: TRBJ1-4; CDR3nt: TGTGCCACCAGTGATCCGGAAAGCGGAAAACTGTTTTTT; CDR3aa: CATSDPESGKLFF
v_gene: TRBV7-2; d_gene: -; len: 15; abundance: -; j_gene: TRBJ2-7; CDR3nt: TGTGCCAGCAGCTTAGTGGGGGGGGCATCGTACGAGCAGTACTTC; CDR3aa: CASSLVGGASYEQYF
v_gene: TRBV7-3; d_gene: -; len: 13; abundance: -; j_gene: TRBJ2-3; CDR3nt: TGTGCCAGCAGCTTAGTCCCCACAGATACGCAGTATTTT; CDR3aa: CASSLVPTDTQYF
v_gene: TRBV5-1; d_gene: -; len: 14; abundance: -; j_gene: TRBJ2-3; CDR3nt: TGCGCCAGCAGCTTGGAAGGGAGCACAGATACGCAGTATTTT; CDR3aa: CASSLEGSTDTQYF
v_gene: TRBV2; d_gene: TRBD1; len: 14; abundance: -; j_gene: TRBJ1-4; CDR3nt: TGTGCCAGCAGTGAGCGAGGGGGCCGTGAAAAACTGTTTTTT; CDR3aa: CASSERGGREKLFF
v_gene: TRBV19; d_gene: -; len: 14; abundance: -; j_gene: TRBJ1-4; CDR3nt: TGTGCCAGTAGTGCAGACAGCCGGTTAATCAATGTGTTTTTT; CDR3aa: CASSADSRLINVFF
v_gene: TRBV18; d_gene: -; len: 13; abundance: -; j_gene: TRBJ1-1; CDR3nt: TGTGCCAGCTACGGAGCGCGCGAAACTGAAGCTTTCTTT; CDR3aa: CASYGARETEAFF
v_gene: TRBV19; d_gene: -; len: 12; abundance: -; j_gene: TRBJ1-2; CDR3nt: TGTGCCAGTAGGTCTCAGAACTATGGCTACACCTTC; CDR3aa: CASRSQNYGYTF
v_gene: TRBV2; d_gene: -; len: 14; abundance: -; j_gene: TRBJ1-6; CDR3nt: TGTGCCAGCACCACCCAGGGTAGGAATTCACCCCTCCACTTT; CDR3aa: CASTTQGRNSPLHF
v_gene: TRBV4-2; d_gene: TRBD2; len: 17; abundance: -; j_gene: TRBJ2-3; CDR3nt: TGTGCCAGCAGCCAAGAGGGGGGGTCCACTAGCACAGATACGCAGTATTTT; CDR3aa: CASSQEGGSTSTDTQYF
v_gene: TRBV19; d_gene: TRBD2; len: 14; abundance: -; j_gene: TRBJ2-7; CDR3nt: TGTGCCAGTAGTTCGACTAGCGGCTCCTACGAGCAGTACTTC; CDR3aa: CASSSTSGSYEQYF
v_gene: TRBV6-2/TRBV6-3; d_gene: -; len: 15; abundance: once; j_gene: TRBJ2-1; CDR3nt: TGTGCCAGCAGTTACCAGGGGCAGGGGATTGGTGAGCAGTTCTTC; CDR3aa: CASSYQGQGIGEQFF
v_gene: TRBV15; d_gene: -; len: 15; abundance: -; j_gene: TRBJ2-7; CDR3nt: TGTGCCACCAGCAGAGGGGGGACCGAAATCGTCGAGCAGTACTTC; CDR3aa: CATSRGGTEIVEQYF
v_gene: TRBV9; d_gene: TRBD2; len: 16; abundance: few; j_gene: TRBJ2-1; CDR3nt: TGTGCCAGCAGCGCCGAGACTAGCGGGAACTACAATGAGCAGTTCTTC; CDR3aa: CASSAETSGNYNEQFF
v_gene: TRBV9; d_gene: TRBD1; len: 14; abundance: few; j_gene: TRBJ1-1; CDR3nt: TGTGCCAGCAGCGCCGGGACAGTGAACACTGAAGCTTTCTTT; CDR3aa: CASSAGTVNTEAFF
v_gene: TRBV9; d_gene: -; len: 11; abundance: once; j_gene: TRBJ1-1; CDR3nt: TGTGCCAGCAGCCCGGACGGTGAAGCTTTCTTT; CDR3aa: CASSPDGEAFF
v_gene: TRBV5-6; d_gene: -; len: 14; abundance: few; j_gene: TRBJ2-7; CDR3nt: TGTGCCAGCAGCTTTCCCGCAAGATCCTACGAGCAGTACTTC; CDR3aa: CASSFPARSYEQYF
v_gene: TRBV28; d_gene: TRBD1; len: 15; abundance: once; j_gene: TRBJ1-5; CDR3nt: TGTGCCAGCCGACAGGGCGTAAGGGACAATCAGCCCCAGCATTTT; CDR3aa: CASRQGVRDNQPQHF
v_gene: TRBV27; d_gene: -; len: 12; abundance: -; j_gene: TRBJ2-7; CDR3nt: TGTGCCAGCCGAGGACCGGGCTACGAGCAGTACTTC; CDR3aa: CASRGPGYEQYF
v_gene: TRBV19; d_gene: TRBD1; len: 20; abundance: -; j_gene: TRBJ2-6; CDR3nt: TGTGCCAGTACCTCCCCGGTGGGGACAGGGGGCTTCGGTGGGGCCAACGTCCTGACTTTC; CDR3aa: CASTSPVGTGGFGGANVLTF
v_gene: TRBV6-1; d_gene: -; len: 15; abundance: -; j_gene: TRBJ2-1; CDR3nt: TGTGCCAGCAGTGAGAGGGGGGAAGGCTACAATGAGCAGTTCTTC; CDR3aa: CASSERGEGYNEQFF
v_gene: TRBV4-3; d_gene: -; len: 15; abundance: few; j_gene: TRBJ1-1; CDR3nt: TGCGCCAGCAGCCAAGATCGGGTTACGGTCCCTGAAGCTTTCTTT; CDR3aa: CASSQDRVTVPEAFF
v_gene: TRBV11-2; d_gene: TRBD1; len: 16; abundance: few; j_gene: TRBJ2-7; CDR3nt: TGTGCCAGCAGCTTAAAGCAAACAGGGGTGGGGTACGAGCAGTACTTC; CDR3aa: CASSLKQTGVGYEQYF
v_gene: TRBV6-2/TRBV6-3; d_gene: -; len: 17; abundance: -; j_gene: TRBJ1-6; CDR3nt: TGTGCCAGCAGTTACGGACAGCCGAGCTCCTATAATTCACCCCTCCACTTT; CDR3aa: CASSYGQPSSYNSPLHF
v_gene: TRBV30; d_gene: -; len: 14; abundance: -; j_gene: TRBJ1-6; CDR3nt: TGTGCCTGGACCCAGGGGACGGGTAATTCACCCCTCCACTTT; CDR3aa: CAWTQGTGNSPLHF
v_gene: TRBV18; d_gene: -; len: 15; abundance: once; j_gene: TRBJ1-4; CDR3nt: TGTGCCAGCTCACCAGGGCACGCAACTAATGAAAAACTGTTTTTT; CDR3aa: CASSPGHATNEKLFF
v_gene: TRBV9; d_gene: -; len: 11; abundance: -; j_gene: TRBJ2-2; CDR3nt: TGTGCCAGCAGCGTAACCGGGGAGCTGTTTTTT; CDR3aa: CASSVTGELFF
v_gene: TRBV28; d_gene: -; len: 12; abundance: -; j_gene: TRBJ2-7; CDR3nt: TGTGCCAGCAGTCTCGTAACCTACGAGCAGTACTTC; CDR3aa: CASSLVTYEQYF
v_gene: TRBV28; d_gene: -; len: 14; abundance: -; j_gene: TRBJ1-3; CDR3nt: TGTGCCAGCAGTTCGGGCAGCTCTGGAAACACCATATATTTT; CDR3aa: CASSSGSSGNTIYF
v_gene: TRBV7-3; d_gene: -; len: 15; abundance: -; j_gene: TRBJ2-2; CDR3nt: TGTGCCAGCAGCTTAAGGCCCATTAACACCGGGGAGCTGTTTTTT; CDR3aa: CASSLRPINTGELFF
v_gene: TRBV4-2; d_gene: -; len: 19; abundance: -; j_gene: TRBJ1-1; CDR3nt: TGTGCCAGCAGCCAAGATTCTAGATGGGGGGGGCTCGGGAACACTGAAGCTTTCTTT; CDR3aa: CASSQDSRWGGLGNTEAFF
v_gene: TRBV19; d_gene: -; len: 15; abundance: -; j_gene: TRBJ2-7; CDR3nt: TGTGCCAGTAGTATAGACGGGGGCGCAAGATACGAGCAGTACTTC; CDR3aa: CASSIDGGARYEQYF
v_gene: TRBV30; d_gene: -; len: 13; abundance: -; j_gene: TRBJ1-1; CDR3nt: TGTGCCTTGGAAGGGGCCATGAACACTGAAGCTTTCTTT; CDR3aa: CALEGAMNTEAFF
v_gene: TRBV5-1; d_gene: -; len: 14; abundance: -; j_gene: TRBJ2-5; CDR3nt: TGCGCCAGCAGCTTAGTGGGACTTACGGAGACCCAGTACTTC; CDR3aa: CASSLVGLTETQYF